The present T cell receptor beta chain was sequenced within a study of T cells in Graves' hyperthyroidism and ophthalmopathy. The study, taken as a whole, reports: Model output signaled ophthalmopathy a median approximately 6 months ahead of onset.

Clinical symptoms, serum thyroxine, TRAb, thyroid ultrasound and orbital computed tomography established diagnosis. Amplified TCR beta CDR3 regions came from RNA transcripts. The HTBI primer set was used in a first-round RT-PCR of the TCR CDR3. TCRdb independently ran MiXCR on the multiplex PCR reads; one entry per CDR3 protein. Of about 620,000 distinct CDR3 sequences listed, 16% are singletons. The V gene's germline CDR1 is MDHEN and CDR2 SYDVKM. With V trimmed by 10 bases and J by 7 bases, 16 bases remained unmatched. The CDR3 sequence is 16 residues long. This clonotype was detected many times. The antigen remains unidentified.

The sample consisted of blood. This chain links TRBV28 with TRBJ2-7; TRBD2 agrees at 13 bases. This TCR came from a woman in her thirties with Graves' hyperthyroidism. This CDR3 is CATNSPGTSGTLEQYF. As DNA, the CDR3 is TGTGCCACCAATTCTCCCGGGACTAGCGGGACTTTGGAGCAGTACTTC.